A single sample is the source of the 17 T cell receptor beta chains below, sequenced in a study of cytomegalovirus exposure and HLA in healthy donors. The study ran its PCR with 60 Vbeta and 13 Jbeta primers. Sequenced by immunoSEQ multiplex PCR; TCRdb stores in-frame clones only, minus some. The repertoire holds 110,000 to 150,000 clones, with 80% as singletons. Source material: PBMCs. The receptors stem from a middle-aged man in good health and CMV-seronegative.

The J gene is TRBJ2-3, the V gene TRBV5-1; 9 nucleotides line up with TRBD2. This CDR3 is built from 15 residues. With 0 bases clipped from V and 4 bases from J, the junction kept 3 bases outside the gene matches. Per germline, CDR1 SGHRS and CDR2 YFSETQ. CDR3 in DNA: TGCGCCAGCAGCTTGGCGGCTAGCGGGGCAGATACGCAGTATTTT. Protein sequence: CASSLAASGADTQYF.

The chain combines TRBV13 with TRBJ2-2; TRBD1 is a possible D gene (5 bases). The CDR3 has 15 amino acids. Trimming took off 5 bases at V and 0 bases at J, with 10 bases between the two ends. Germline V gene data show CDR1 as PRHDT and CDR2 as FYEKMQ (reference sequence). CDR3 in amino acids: CASSVTVSNTGELFF. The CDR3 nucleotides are TGTGCCAGCAGCGTGACAGTTTCGAACACCGGGGAGCTGTTTTTT.

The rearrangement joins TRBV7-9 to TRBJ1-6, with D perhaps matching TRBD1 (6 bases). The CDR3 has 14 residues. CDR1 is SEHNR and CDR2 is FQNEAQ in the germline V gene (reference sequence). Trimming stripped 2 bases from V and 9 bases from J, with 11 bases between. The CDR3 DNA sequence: TGTGCCAGCAGCTTAATACAGGGCTTTTCACCCCTCCACTTT. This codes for CASSLIQGFSPLHF.

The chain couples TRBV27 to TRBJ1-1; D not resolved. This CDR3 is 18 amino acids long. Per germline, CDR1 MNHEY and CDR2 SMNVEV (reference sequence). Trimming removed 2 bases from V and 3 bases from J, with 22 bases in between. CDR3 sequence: CASSLGGQEAVFYTEAFF. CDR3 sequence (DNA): TGTGCCAGCAGTTTAGGTGGGCAGGAGGCAGTCTTTTACACTGAAGCTTTCTTT.

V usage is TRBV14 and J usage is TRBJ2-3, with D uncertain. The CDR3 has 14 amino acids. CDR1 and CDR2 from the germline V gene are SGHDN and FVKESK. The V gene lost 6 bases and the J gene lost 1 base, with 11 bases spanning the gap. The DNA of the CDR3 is TGTGCCAGCAGTCTCAGGCCCGGCACAGATACGCAGTATTTT. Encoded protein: CASSLRPGTDTQYF.

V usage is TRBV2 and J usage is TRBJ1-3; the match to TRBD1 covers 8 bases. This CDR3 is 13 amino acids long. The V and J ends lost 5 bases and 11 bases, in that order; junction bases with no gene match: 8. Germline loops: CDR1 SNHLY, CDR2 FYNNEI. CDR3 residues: CASSPGTGLAIYF. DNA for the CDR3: TGTGCCAGCAGTCCCGGGACAGGCTTGGCCATATATTTT.

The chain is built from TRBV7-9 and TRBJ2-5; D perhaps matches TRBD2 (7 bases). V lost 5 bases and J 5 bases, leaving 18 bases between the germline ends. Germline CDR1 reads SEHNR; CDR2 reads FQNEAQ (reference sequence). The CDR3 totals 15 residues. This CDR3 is CASSRIGGGRETQYF. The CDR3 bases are TGTGCCAGCAGCCGAATAGGGGGGGGCCGCGAGACCCAGTACTTC. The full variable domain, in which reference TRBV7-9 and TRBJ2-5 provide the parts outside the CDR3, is DTGVSQNPRHKITKRGQNVTFRCDPISEHNRLYWYRQTLGQGPEFLTYFQNEAQLEKSRLLSDRFSAERPKGSFSTLEIQRTEQGDSAMYLCASSRIGGGRETQYFGPGTRLLVL.

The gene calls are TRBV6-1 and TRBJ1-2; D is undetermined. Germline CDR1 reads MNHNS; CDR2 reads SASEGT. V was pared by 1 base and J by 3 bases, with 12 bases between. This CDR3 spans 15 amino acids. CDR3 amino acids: CASSEVSGPYYGYTF. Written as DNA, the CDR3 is TGTGCCAGCAGTGAAGTTTCGGGTCCCTACTATGGCTACACCTTC.

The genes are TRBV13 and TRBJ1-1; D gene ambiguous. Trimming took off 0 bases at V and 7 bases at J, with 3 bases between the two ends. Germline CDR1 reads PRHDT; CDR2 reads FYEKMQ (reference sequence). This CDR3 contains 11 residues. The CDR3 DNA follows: TGTGCCAGCAGCTTAGGCTTTGAAGCTTTCTTT. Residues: CASSLGFEAFF.

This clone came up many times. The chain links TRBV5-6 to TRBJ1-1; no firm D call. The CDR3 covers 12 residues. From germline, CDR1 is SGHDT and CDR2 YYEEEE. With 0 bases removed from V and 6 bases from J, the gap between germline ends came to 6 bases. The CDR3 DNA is TGTGCCAGCAGCTTGGTTCAGGCTGAAGCTTTCTTT. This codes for CASSLVQAEAFF.

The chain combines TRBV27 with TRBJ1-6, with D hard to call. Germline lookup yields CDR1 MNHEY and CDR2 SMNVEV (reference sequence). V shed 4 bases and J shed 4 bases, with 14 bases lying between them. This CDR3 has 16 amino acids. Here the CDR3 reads CASSSRTEPYNSPLHF. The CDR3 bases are TGTGCCAGCAGTTCCCGGACTGAACCTTATAATTCACCCCTCCACTTT.

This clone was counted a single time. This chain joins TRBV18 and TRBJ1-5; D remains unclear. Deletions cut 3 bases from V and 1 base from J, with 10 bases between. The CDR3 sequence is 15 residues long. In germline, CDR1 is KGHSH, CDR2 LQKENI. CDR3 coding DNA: TGTGCCAGCTCACCTTCAGAGGGCAGCAATCAGCCCCAGCATTTT. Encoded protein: CASSPSEGSNQPQHF.

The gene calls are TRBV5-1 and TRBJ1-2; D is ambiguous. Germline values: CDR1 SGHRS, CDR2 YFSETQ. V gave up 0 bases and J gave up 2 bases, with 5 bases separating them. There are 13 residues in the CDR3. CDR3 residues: CASSLDNNYGYTF. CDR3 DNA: TGCGCCAGCAGCTTGGACAACAACTATGGCTACACCTTC.

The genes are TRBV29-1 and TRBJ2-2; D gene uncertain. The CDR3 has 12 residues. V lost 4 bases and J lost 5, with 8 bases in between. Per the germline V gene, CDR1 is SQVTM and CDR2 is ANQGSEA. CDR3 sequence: CSVAEKTGELFF. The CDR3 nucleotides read TGCAGCGTTGCCGAGAAAACCGGGGAGCTGTTTTTT.

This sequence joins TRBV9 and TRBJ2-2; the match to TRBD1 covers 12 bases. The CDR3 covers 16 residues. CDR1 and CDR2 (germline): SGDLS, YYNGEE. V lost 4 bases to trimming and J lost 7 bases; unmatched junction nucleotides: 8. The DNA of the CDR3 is TGTGCCAGCAGCCTCCGGGGGACAGGGGGCCTCGGGGAGCTGTTTTTT. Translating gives CASSLRGTGGLGELFF.

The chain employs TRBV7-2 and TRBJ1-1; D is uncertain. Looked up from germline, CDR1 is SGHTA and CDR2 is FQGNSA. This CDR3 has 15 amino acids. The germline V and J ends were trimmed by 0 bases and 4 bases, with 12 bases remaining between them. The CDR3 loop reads CASSLAGGRSTEAFF. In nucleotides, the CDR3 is TGTGCCAGCAGCTTAGCGGGAGGGAGGAGCACTGAAGCTTTCTTT.

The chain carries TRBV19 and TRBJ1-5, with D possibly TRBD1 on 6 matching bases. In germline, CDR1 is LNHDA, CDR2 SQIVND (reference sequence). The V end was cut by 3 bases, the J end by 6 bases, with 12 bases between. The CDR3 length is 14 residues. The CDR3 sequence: CASSINRDAQPQHF. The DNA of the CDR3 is TGTGCCAGTAGTATCAACAGGGACGCTCAGCCCCAGCATTTT.